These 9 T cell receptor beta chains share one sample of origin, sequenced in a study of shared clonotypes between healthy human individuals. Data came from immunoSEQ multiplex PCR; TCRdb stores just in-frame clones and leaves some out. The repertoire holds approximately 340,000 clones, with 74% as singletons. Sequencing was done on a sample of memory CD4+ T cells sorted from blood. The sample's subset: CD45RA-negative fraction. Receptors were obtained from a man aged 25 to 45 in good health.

DNA of the CDR3: TGTGCCAGCAGTTACTCGCCGGCAGACATCTACAATGAGCAGTTCTTC. The encoded protein is CASSYSPADIYNEQFF. J is TRBJ2-1 and V is TRBV6-6; D not resolved. V dropped 0 bases and J dropped 3 bases, with 12 bases sitting between them. The CDR3 extends over 16 amino acids. Germline V gene data show CDR1 as MNHNY and CDR2 as SVGAGI (reference sequence).

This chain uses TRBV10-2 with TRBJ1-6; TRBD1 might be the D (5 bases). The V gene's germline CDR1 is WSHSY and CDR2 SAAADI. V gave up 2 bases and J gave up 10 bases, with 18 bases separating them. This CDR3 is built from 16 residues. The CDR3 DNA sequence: TGCGCCAGCAGTGAGGGGAAAGGGGCAAAAAGGTCACCCCTCCACTTT. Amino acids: CASSEGKGAKRSPLHF.

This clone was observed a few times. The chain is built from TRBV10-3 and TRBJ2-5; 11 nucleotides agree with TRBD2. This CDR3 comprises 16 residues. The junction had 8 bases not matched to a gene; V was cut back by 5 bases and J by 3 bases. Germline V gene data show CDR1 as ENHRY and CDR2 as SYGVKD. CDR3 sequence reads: CAISSRATSGKETQYF. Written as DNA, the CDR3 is TGTGCCATCAGTTCCCGGGCGACTAGCGGGAAAGAGACCCAGTACTTC.

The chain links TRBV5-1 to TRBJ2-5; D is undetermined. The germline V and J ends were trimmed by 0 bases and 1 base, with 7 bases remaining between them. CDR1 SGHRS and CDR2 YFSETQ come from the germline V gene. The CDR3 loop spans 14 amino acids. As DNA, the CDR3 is TGCGCCAGCAGCTTGGAGGGCAGCCAAGAGACCCAGTACTTC. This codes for CASSLEGSQETQYF.

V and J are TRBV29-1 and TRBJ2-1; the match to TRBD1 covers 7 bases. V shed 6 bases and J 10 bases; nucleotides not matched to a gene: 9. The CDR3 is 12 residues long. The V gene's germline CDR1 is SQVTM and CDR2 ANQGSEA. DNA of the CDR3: TGCAGCGTCGCAGCTGGGACAGTCGAGCAGTTCTTC. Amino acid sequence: CSVAAGTVEQFF.

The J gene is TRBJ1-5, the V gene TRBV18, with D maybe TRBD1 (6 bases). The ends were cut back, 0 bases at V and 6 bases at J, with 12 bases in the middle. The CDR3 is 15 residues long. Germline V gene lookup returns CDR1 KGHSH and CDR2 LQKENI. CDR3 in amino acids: CASSPPGGSGQPQHF. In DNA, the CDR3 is TGTGCCAGCTCACCACCAGGGGGTTCCGGTCAGCCCCAGCATTTT.

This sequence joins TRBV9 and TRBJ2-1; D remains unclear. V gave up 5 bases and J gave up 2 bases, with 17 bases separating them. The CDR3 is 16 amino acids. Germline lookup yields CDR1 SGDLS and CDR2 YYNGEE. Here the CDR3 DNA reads TGTGCCAGCAGTGTGACCGGGTCTTACGCCTACAATGAGCAGTTCTTC. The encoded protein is CASSVTGSYAYNEQFF.

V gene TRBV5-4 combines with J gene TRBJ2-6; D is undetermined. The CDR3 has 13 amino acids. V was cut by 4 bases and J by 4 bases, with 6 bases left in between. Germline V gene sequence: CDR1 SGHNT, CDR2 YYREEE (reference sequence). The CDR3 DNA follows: TGTGCCAGCAGCCCCATAGGGGCCAACGTCCTGACTTTC. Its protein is CASSPIGANVLTF.

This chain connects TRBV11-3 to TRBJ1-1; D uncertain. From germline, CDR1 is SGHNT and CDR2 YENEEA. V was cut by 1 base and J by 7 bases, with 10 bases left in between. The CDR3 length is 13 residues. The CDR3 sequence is CASSLVGGNEAFF. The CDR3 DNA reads TGTGCCAGCAGCTTAGTGGGTGGGAATGAAGCTTTCTTT.